In this sample, the clone carrying this TCR beta chain turned up a few times. A junction boundary mismatches the germline segment, possibly from a read error. The record originates from a study of T-cell reconstitution after alpha-beta-depleted transplantation in children. Unique molecular identifiers were built into the TCRbeta library. TCRdb re-called the PCR reads with MiXCR, one entry per CDR3 protein. The repertoire holds 490,000 or so distinct CDR3 sequences, with approximately 13% as singletons. This CDR3 is 15 amino acids long. Germline loops: CDR1 SSHAT, CDR2 FNYEAQ (reference sequence). The source of this sequence is a human donor who donated a stem cell graft to a child with combined immunodeficiency. The starting material was PBMCs from the stem cell graft donor, obtained from the stem cell graft. The rearrangement links TRBV7-7 to TRBJ2-1; 8 bases are a match to TRBD2. The CDR3 protein is CASSLGVAGINEQFF. The CDR3 coding sequence is TGTGCTAGCAGCCTCGGGGTAGCGGGGATCAATGAGCAGTTCTTC.